The TCR beta chain described here comes from a study of control samples from healthy donors and cancer patients (dated by TCRdb to 2020 to 2022). The library was built by means of the immunoSEQ multiplex PCR assay. TCRdb mirrors the immuneACCESS table, restricted to in-frame sequences. Some clones are absent from its copies; in checked studies, under half trace to an unresolved V gene, and the reason for the others is unknown. The sample contains tens of thousands of clones, about four fifths of them found a single time. The ten largest clones add up to approximately 38% of the sample. From its cysteine to its phenylalanine, the CDR3 spans 11 amino acids. CDR3 DNA only is kept here, 33 bases in frame from base 1. Taken from the germline V gene (reference sequence), the CDR1 and CDR2 loops are GTSNPN and SVGIG. Relative to germline, V is 4 bases shorter and J is 3 bases shorter, with 3 bases between their ends.

Comments on this clone: What antigen it recognizes has not been identified. Base qualities were left out, and no much larger clone turns up one base away.

The sequenced sample consisted of PBMCs. This receptor was identified in a man in his 70s with lung cancer. Recombination connected TRBV30 to TRBJ2-2; no D segment can be confidently identified. The nucleotide sequence is given as TGTGCCTGGACGGACACCGGGGAGCTGTTTTTT. Translated, it reads CAWTDTGELFF.